The 25 T cell receptor beta chains below come from one sample, sequenced in a study of blood T cell repertoires in COVID-19. Here immunoSEQ multiplex PCR was the method, and the copy in TCRdb shows in-frame clones only, minus some. The data hold around 300,000 clones, with roughly 88% observed a single time. Sequenced material: peripheral blood. All receptors come from a woman in her twenties or thirties with COVID-19, enrolled during active disease.

The chain has TRBV11-2 and TRBJ2-3, with 8 bases fitting TRBD2. The J segment lost 2 bases and the V segment lost 5 bases, leaving 12 bases of the junction unmatched. Germline CDR1 is SGHAT and CDR2 is FQNNGV. This CDR3 spans 17 amino acids. CDR3 region: CASSPRGIAGTTDTQYF. In nucleotides, the CDR3 is TGTGCCAGCAGCCCCCGAGGGATAGCGGGAACCACAGATACGCAGTATTTT.

The genes are TRBV5-1 and TRBJ1-5; 8 positions match TRBD1. CDR1 and CDR2 (germline): SGHRS, YFSETQ. The CDR3 is 15 residues long. With V trimmed by 3 bases and J by 6 bases, 8 bases remained unmatched. CDR3 nucleotides: TGCGCCAGCAGCTCTGGACAGGGAGGGGGTCAGCCCCAGCATTTT. This gives the protein CASSSGQGGGQPQHF.

This clone was seen only a few times. The chain uses TRBV9 and TRBJ1-3; a weak D match, TRBD1 (6 bases). With 5 bases removed from V and 4 bases from J, the gap between germline ends came to 16 bases. Germline assignment: CDR1 SGDLS and CDR2 YYNGEE. The CDR3 length is 15 residues. The CDR3 coding sequence is TGTGCCAGCAGTTTCAGCCCCGGACAGGGAAACACCATATATTTT. Encoded protein: CASSFSPGQGNTIYF.

This clone has a single count. This chain links TRBV29-1 with TRBJ2-7, with TRBD2 identical over 12 bases. With V trimmed by 4 bases and J by 0 bases, 7 bases remained unmatched. The CDR3 has 16 residues. CDR1 and CDR2 from the germline V gene are SQVTM and ANQGSEA. As DNA, the CDR3 is TGCAGCGTTGTGGGGCTAGCGGGAGGGTTCTCCTACGAGCAGTACTTC. This sequence encodes CSVVGLAGGFSYEQYF.

This clone has only one observation. This rearrangement joins TRBV18 to TRBJ1-4; 8 nucleotides align to TRBD1. Germline V gene data show CDR1 as KGHSH and CDR2 as LQKENI. V was pared by 4 bases and J by 6 bases, with 7 bases of the junction left unmatched. CDR3 size: 15 residues. The chain's CDR3 is CASSLDRVGDEKLFF. The CDR3 DNA reads TGTGCCAGCTCACTGGACAGGGTAGGCGATGAAAAACTGTTTTTT.

The gene calls are TRBV4-1 and TRBJ2-7; 12 bases are shared with TRBD2. The CDR3 contains 15 residues. Germline-derived CDR1 and CDR2 are MGHRA and YSYEKL. The trim removed 2 bases at V and 9 bases at J, leaving 8 bases unmatched. CDR3 sequence reads: CASSQRLAGVEGQYF. CDR3 DNA sequence: TGCGCCAGCAGCCAACGACTAGCGGGAGTCGAAGGGCAGTACTTC.

The chain couples TRBV11-2 to TRBJ1-1, with unresolved D. Trimming stripped 5 bases from V and 10 bases from J, with 11 bases between. This CDR3 contains 11 residues. Germline lookup yields CDR1 SGHAT and CDR2 FQNNGV. CDR3 loop: CASSPGLGAFF. DNA of the CDR3: TGTGCCAGCAGCCCCGGACTGGGAGCTTTCTTT.

This sequence joins TRBV6-1 and TRBJ1-6, with 9 bases lining up with TRBD1. The CDR3 runs to 15 residues. The germline CDR1 and CDR2 sequences are MNHNS and SASEGT. The J segment lost 10 bases and the V segment lost 2 bases, leaving 6 bases of the junction unmatched. The CDR3, as DNA: TGTGCCAGCAGTGAAAGGACAGGGGCTCGGTCACCCCTCCACTTT. This gives the protein CASSERTGARSPLHF.

The rearrangement uses TRBV6-5 and TRBJ2-5; TRBD1 is a possible D gene (6 bases). The V and J ends lost 7 bases and 4 bases respectively, with 16 bases between them. CDR3 length: 14 residues. Germline V lookup: CDR1 MNHEY, CDR2 SVGAGI. The CDR3 DNA reads as TGTGCCAGCACCGCCTCCCGAGGGGGAGAGACCCAGTACTTC. Translation gives CASTASRGGETQYF.

J is TRBJ1-2 and V is TRBV2, with a weak D call TRBD1 (5 bases). This CDR3 contains 16 residues. Germline lookup yields CDR1 SNHLY and CDR2 FYNNEI. V was clipped by 5 bases and J by 4 bases, with 20 bases between them. CDR3 sequence (DNA): TGTGCCAGCAGTTCGGGGGGGGTACCGGCTTCCTATGGCTACACCTTC. It translates to CASSSGGVPASYGYTF.

J is TRBJ1-2 and V is TRBV7-9; 9 positions match TRBD1. The CDR3 extends over 14 amino acids. V was clipped by 3 bases and J by 9 bases; unmatched bases: 8. Per the germline V gene, CDR1 is SEHNR and CDR2 is FQNEAQ (reference sequence). This chain's CDR3 is CASSFGTGSGSYTF. DNA of the CDR3: TGTGCCAGCAGCTTCGGGACAGGGTCCGGTAGCTACACCTTC.

The rearrangement uses TRBV9 and TRBJ2-7; tentatively, D is TRBD2 (6 bases). There are 15 residues in the CDR3. The V end was cut by 0 bases, the J end by 5 bases, with 15 bases between. Germline CDR1 SGDLS, CDR2 YYNGEE. CDR3 amino acids: CASSVALASLHEQYF. CDR3 bases: TGTGCCAGCAGCGTAGCACTAGCTTCCCTCCACGAGCAGTACTTC.

The V and J genes are TRBV4-1 and TRBJ2-1; 9 bases line up with TRBD2. The CDR3 is 14 amino acids. Germline CDR1 reads MGHRA; CDR2 reads YSYEKL. The ends lost 5 bases at V and 8 bases at J; junction bases unmatched: 7. As DNA, the CDR3 is TGCGCCAGCAGCTTTGTGGGACTAGCCGATGAGCAGTTCTTC. It specifies CASSFVGLADEQFF.

The rearrangement links TRBV10-3 to TRBJ1-5; D is possibly TRBD1 (6 bases). The CDR3 totals 16 residues. Germline values: CDR1 ENHRY, CDR2 SYGVKD. Trimming removed 0 bases from V and 5 bases from J, with 14 bases in between. CDR3 amino acids: CAISESIEQGYQPQHF. The CDR3 nucleotides are TGTGCCATCAGTGAGTCTATAGAACAGGGTTATCAGCCCCAGCATTTT.

J is TRBJ2-7 and V is TRBV27; TRBD1 might be the D (5 bases). Trimming took off 4 bases at V and 2 bases at J, with 15 bases between the two ends. Germline V lookup: CDR1 MNHEY, CDR2 SMNVEV (reference sequence). The CDR3 is 15 residues long. CDR3 DNA: TGTGCCAGCAGTTGGGGCAGGGCGCTAACCTACGAGCAGTACTTC. This translates into CASSWGRALTYEQYF.

The chain uses TRBV19 and TRBJ2-1, with 8 nucleotides matching TRBD1. Germline V gene lookup returns CDR1 LNHDA and CDR2 SQIVND (reference sequence). Unmatched junction bases numbered 15, after V lost 6 bases and J lost 5 bases. The CDR3 sequence is 17 residues long. CDR3 protein: CASSRDRGQGGHNEQFF. CDR3 nucleotides: TGTGCCAGTAGCCGAGACAGGGGCCAAGGTGGTCACAATGAGCAGTTCTTC.

This chain connects TRBV11-2 to TRBJ2-7; weak D call: TRBD2 (5 bases). The CDR3 covers 13 residues. Trimming left V 3 bases short and J 6 bases short, with 12 bases between. Germline V gene data show CDR1 as SGHAT and CDR2 as FQNNGV. CDR3 nucleotides: TGTGCCAGCAGCTTCCTCGGGAACTCCGAGCAGTACTTC. Translation: CASSFLGNSEQYF.

This chain links TRBV11-2 with TRBJ1-2; 8 bases agree with TRBD1. V lost 5 bases and J lost 8; bases outside the gene matches: 10. This CDR3 has 14 amino acids. Germline V gene sequence: CDR1 SGHAT, CDR2 FQNNGV. CDR3 sequence (DNA): TGTGCCAGCAGCGCAGTTGACAGGGGACGGGGCTACACCTTC. This translates into CASSAVDRGRGYTF.

This chain uses TRBV19 with TRBJ1-4; 9 bases are shared with TRBD1. CDR1 is LNHDA, CDR2 SQIVND, per germline (reference sequence). The trim removed 5 bases at V and 7 bases at J, leaving 5 bases unmatched. The CDR3 is 14 residues long. The CDR3 DNA reads as TGTGCCAGTAGTCCGGGACAGGGTATTGAAAAACTGTTTTTT. This encodes CASSPGQGIEKLFF.

The genes are TRBV3-1 (or the pseudogene TRBV3-2) and TRBJ1-1; D possibly corresponds to TRBD1 (6 bases). The V end lost 4 bases, the J end lost 1 base, and 13 bases lay between the germline ends. In germline, CDR1 is LGHDT, CDR2 YNNKEL (reference sequence). This CDR3 has 15 residues. CDR3 in amino acids: CASSLQRTANTEAFF. For the CDR3, the DNA is TGTGCCAGCAGCCTACAACGGACAGCGAACACTGAAGCTTTCTTT.

The chain combines TRBV6-5 with TRBJ1-6; maybe TRBD1 (5 bases). V gave up 0 bases and J gave up 10 bases, with 10 bases separating them. This CDR3 is 14 amino acids long. In germline, CDR1 is MNHEY, CDR2 SVGAGI. The CDR3 DNA reads TGTGCCAGCAGTTACTCGGGAGGACACTCACCCCTCCACTTT. Translated, it gives CASSYSGGHSPLHF.

The rearrangement links TRBV10-3 to TRBJ2-1; no firm D call. This CDR3 comprises 14 residues. Germline CDR1 and CDR2: ENHRY and SYGVKD. The V and J ends lost 0 bases and 6 bases respectively, with 9 bases between them. This CDR3 reads CAISESAAANEQFF. CDR3 nucleotide sequence: TGTGCCATCAGTGAGTCGGCCGCGGCCAATGAGCAGTTCTTC.

The chain has TRBV9 and TRBJ1-1; possibly TRBD1 for D (5 bases). The CDR3 runs to 17 residues. V gave up 1 base and J gave up 4 bases, with 20 bases separating them. The germline gives CDR1 SGDLS, CDR2 YYNGEE. As DNA, the CDR3 is TGTGCCAGCAGCGTAAACGCTTTGTCAGGGCAGAGCACTGAAGCTTTCTTT. Translated, it gives CASSVNALSGQSTEAFF.

J is TRBJ1-3 and V is TRBV30; 10 nucleotides line up with TRBD1. This CDR3 region has 14 residues. Germline loops: CDR1 GTSNPN, CDR2 SVGIG (reference sequence). The V gene end was trimmed by 8 bases and the J gene end by 0 bases; junction bases not matched to a gene: 4. The CDR3 bases are TGTGCCGGGGGACAGGGGAGCTCTGGAAACACCATATATTTT. Encoded protein: CAGGQGSSGNTIYF.

The chain employs TRBV9 and TRBJ2-7; TRBD2 aligns across 10 bases. Germline values: CDR1 SGDLS, CDR2 YYNGEE. This CDR3 has 14 amino acids. Trimming took 4 bases from V and 2 from J; bases not matched to a gene: 3. The CDR3 nucleotides are TGTGCCAGCAGCACCGGGACTAGCGCCTACGAGCAGTACTTC. The encoded protein is CASSTGTSAYEQYF. Full variable domain (rest looked up from reference TRBV9 and TRBJ2-7): DSGVTQTPKHLITATGQRVTLRCSPRSGDLSVYWYQQSLDQGLQFLIQYYNGEERAKGNILERFSAQQFPDLHSELNLSSLELGDSALYFCASSTGTSAYEQYFGPGTRLTVT.